The 28 T cell receptor beta chains listed next were all sequenced from one sample in a study of blood T cell repertoires in COVID-19. The table came from immunoSEQ multiplex PCR; TCRdb's copy has only in-frame clones and leaves some out. This table holds 150,000 to 200,000 clones, around 87% found once. The sequenced sample was peripheral blood. These receptors were collected from an elderly woman in a cohort sampled during active or convalescent COVID-19.

The rearrangement links TRBV6-6 to TRBJ2-2, with TRBD2 as a possible D gene (5 bases). The V and J ends lost 7 bases and 1 base respectively, with 10 bases between them. Per germline, CDR1 MNHNY and CDR2 SVGAGI (reference sequence). This CDR3 is built from 14 residues. CDR3 in DNA: TGTGCCAGCATCCGAGGGTTGAACACCGGGGAGCTGTTTTTT. Residues: CASIRGLNTGELFF.

This chain's CDR3 is CASSSGQATTGNTIYF. CDR3 in DNA: TGCGCCAGCAGCTCGGGACAGGCGACGACTGGAAACACCATATATTTT. J is TRBJ1-3 and V is TRBV5-1; 8 nucleotides agree with TRBD1. Germline V gives CDR1 SGHRS, CDR2 YFSETQ. Unmatched junction bases numbered 7, after V lost 3 bases and J lost 2 bases. The CDR3 extends over 16 amino acids.

V is TRBV30 and J is TRBJ2-5; tentatively, D is TRBD1 (6 bases). Trimming pared 2 bases from V and 2 bases from J, leaving 9 bases between. The CDR3 is made up of 13 amino acids. Germline V CDR1 and CDR2: GTSNPN, SVGIG (reference sequence). The CDR3 DNA sequence: TGTGCCTGGAGTCTAGGACAGCAAGAGACCCAGTACTTC. It translates to CAWSLGQQETQYF.

The chain has TRBV19 and TRBJ2-2, with D uncertain. Germline CDR1 reads LNHDA; CDR2 reads SQIVND (reference sequence). CDR3 length equals 14 residues. Trimming took off 7 bases at V and 1 base at J, with 10 bases between the two ends. The CDR3 bases are TGTGCCAGTAAAAATAGCCGGAACACCGGGGAGCTGTTTTTT. Its protein product is CASKNSRNTGELFF.

As DNA, the CDR3 is TGTGCCAGCAGACGCGTCGGCGGGAGGACAAACAATGAGCAGTTCTTC. Translating it yields CASRRVGGRTNNEQFF. V is TRBV3-1 (or the pseudogene TRBV3-2) and J is TRBJ2-1; TRBD2 matches at 8 bases. The germline V gene encodes CDR1 LGHDT and CDR2 YNNKEL (reference sequence). The J segment lost 5 bases and the V segment lost 6 bases, leaving 12 bases of the junction unmatched. CDR3 length: 16 amino acids.

Comment on this clone: The junction shows a germline mismatch at one end, possibly a read error. This chain connects TRBV29-1 to TRBJ2-3; possibly TRBD2 for D (5 bases). The length of the CDR3 is 12 residues. CDR1 and CDR2 from the germline V gene are SQVTM and ANQGSEA. The CDR3 loop is CTVKVGADTQYF. Written as DNA, the CDR3 is TGCACCGTTAAGGTCGGGGCAGATACGCAGTATTTT.

V usage is TRBV19 and J usage is TRBJ1-1; D is unresolved. Deletions cut 3 bases from V and 5 bases from J, with 13 bases between. Looked up from germline, CDR1 is LNHDA and CDR2 is SQIVND (reference sequence). The CDR3 extends over 14 amino acids. The CDR3 region has the DNA TGTGCCAGTAGTATCTTGATAGAGGATACTGAAGCTTTCTTT. It yields the protein CASSILIEDTEAFF.

The chain carries TRBV6-6 and TRBJ2-3; 8 bases map to TRBD2. The V and J ends lost 2 bases and 4 bases, in that order; junction bases with no gene match: 5. Germline CDR1 MNHNY, CDR2 SVGAGI (reference sequence). CDR3 length: 15 amino acids. In nucleotides, the CDR3 is TGTGCCAGCAGTTACGTCGGGGGGGCCGCAGATACGCAGTATTTT. Translating gives CASSYVGGAADTQYF.

The count of this clone is one. The chain combines TRBV3-1 (or the pseudogene TRBV3-2) with TRBJ1-6, with D hard to call. CDR1 and CDR2 from the germline V gene are LGHDT and YNNKEL (reference sequence). CDR3 length equals 15 residues. The V end was cut by 2 bases, the J end by 1 base, with 6 bases between. CDR3 nucleotides: TGTGCCAGCAGCCAATCCAGTTCCTATAATTCACCCCTCCACTTT. Translated: CASSQSSSYNSPLHF.

Comments on this clone: Relative to the germline gene, one junction end is altered; a read error may explain this. The V and J genes are TRBV4-1 and TRBJ2-3, with D tentatively TRBD1 (5 bases). This CDR3 has 16 residues. CDR1 is MGHRA and CDR2 is YSYEKL in the germline V gene. CDR3 sequence reads: CASRQRLTARRDTQYF. The CDR3 nucleotides are TGCGCCAGCCGCCAAAGGTTGACAGCGCGGAGAGATACGCAGTATTTT.

The chain is built from TRBV6-1 and TRBJ2-7; 9 positions match TRBD1. Looked up from germline, CDR1 is MNHNS and CDR2 is SASEGT. This CDR3 has 16 residues. J lost 2 bases, V lost 3 bases, and 8 bases had no gene match. The CDR3 loop reads CASSEDTGTGPYEQYV. The DNA for the CDR3 is TGTGCCAGCAGTGAGGACACCGGGACAGGGCCCTACGAGCAGTACGTC.

This clone is a singleton in its sample. The CDR3 reads CASSPVAGGTDTQYF. Here the CDR3 DNA reads TGTGCCAGCAGTCCGGTAGCGGGGGGCACAGATACGCAGTATTTT. The chain carries TRBV27 and TRBJ2-3; 9 bases are shared with TRBD2. After removal of 5 bases from V and 1 base from J, the junction contained 4 bases not matched to a gene. The CDR3 runs 15 residues. Germline loops: CDR1 MNHEY, CDR2 SMNVEV (reference sequence).

The chain recombines TRBV12-3 or TRBV12-4 with TRBJ1-5; D perhaps matches TRBD1 (6 bases). Deletions cut 10 bases from V and 5 bases from J, with 15 bases between. This CDR3 comprises 13 residues. The CDR3 coding sequence is TGTGCCACAGGCCGGGACACAGATCAGCCCCAGCATTTT. Protein product: CATGRDTDQPQHF.

The gene calls are TRBV5-1 and TRBJ2-1, with TRBD2 as a possible D gene (6 bases). This CDR3 has 16 residues. The V and J ends lost 5 bases and 5 bases respectively, with 20 bases between them. CDR1 and CDR2 (germline): SGHRS, YFSETQ. The CDR3 loop is CASRHMPGLGNNEQFF. The CDR3 DNA reads as TGCGCCAGCAGACATATGCCGGGACTGGGAAACAATGAGCAGTTCTTC.

CDR3 in DNA: TGTGCCAGCAGTGAAGGGAGGGTGGCCTACGAGCAGTACGTC. Translation: CASSEGRVAYEQYV. This rearrangement joins TRBV2 to TRBJ2-7, with D possibly matching TRBD2 (6 bases). The CDR3 spans 14 residues. V lost 1 base and J lost 2, with 9 bases in between. The germline V gene has CDR1 SNHLY and CDR2 FYNNEI.

The genes are TRBV10-2 and TRBJ2-7, with D hard to call. This CDR3 contains 13 residues. Trimming left V 4 bases short and J 1 base short, with 8 bases between. Germline CDR1 is WSHSY and CDR2 is SAAADI. The CDR3 nucleotides read TGCGCCAGCAGTGCACTTTTTTCCTACGAGCAGTACGTC. Its translation: CASSALFSYEQYV.

The V and J genes are TRBV4-1 and TRBJ1-5; D not resolved. The CDR3 covers 15 residues. Germline V gene data show CDR1 as MGHRA and CDR2 as YSYEKL. V gave up 1 base and J gave up 0 bases, with 7 bases separating them. CDR3 coding DNA: TGCGCCAGCAGCCAAGGGAGTCATAGCAATCAGCCCCAGCATTTT. It codes for CASSQGSHSNQPQHF.

This clone was seen a single time. V gene TRBV5-1 combines with J gene TRBJ1-1; D unresolved. In germline, CDR1 is SGHRS, CDR2 YFSETQ. This CDR3 is 15 amino acids long. V was trimmed by 1 base and J by 1 base, leaving 11 bases between them. The CDR3 DNA reads as TGCGCCAGCAGCTTGCTTCCGGCGGGGAACACTGAAGCTTTCTTT. This translates into CASSLLPAGNTEAFF.

The CDR3 region has the DNA TGTGCCACCAAGCGACCGAATGAAGAGACCCAGTACTTC. Encoded protein: CATKRPNEETQYF. The chain joins TRBV15 to TRBJ2-5; D not certain. The CDR3 length is 13 residues. Germline V gene sequence: CDR1 LNHNV, CDR2 YYDKDF (reference sequence). With 7 bases removed from V and 3 bases from J, the gap between germline ends came to 12 bases.

This chain links TRBV30 with TRBJ2-3; D is perhaps TRBD2 (5 bases). The CDR3 contains 17 residues. Germline-derived CDR1 and CDR2 are GTSNPN and SVGIG (reference sequence). Trimming took 2 bases from V and 0 from J, leaving 18 bases between them. CDR3 nucleotide sequence: TGTGCCTGGAGTCAACCTGTACTAGGGTCTAGCACAGATACGCAGTATTTT. It encodes CAWSQPVLGSSTDTQYF.

This clone was observed a handful of times. The chain has TRBV11-2 and TRBJ2-5; D is unclear. The CDR3 spans 13 residues. The V end lost 1 base, the J end lost 2 bases, and 5 bases lay between the germline ends. CDR1 is SGHAT and CDR2 is FQNNGV in the germline V gene. This CDR3 is CASSLGVQETQYF. CDR3 sequence (DNA): TGTGCCAGCAGCTTAGGAGTTCAAGAGACCCAGTACTTC.

This chain's CDR3 is CASSVQGAYSNQPQHF. CDR3 coding DNA: TGTGCCAGCAGTGTACAGGGGGCCTATAGCAATCAGCCCCAGCATTTT. The chain is built from TRBV2 and TRBJ1-5; 9 nucleotides align to TRBD1. The CDR3 is 16 amino acids. The V segment lost 4 bases and the J segment 0 bases; nucleotides outside the gene matches: 4. In germline, CDR1 is SNHLY, CDR2 FYNNEI.

The genes are TRBV10-2 and TRBJ1-1; D call uncertain. The CDR3 is 12 residues long. V lost 0 bases and J 4 bases, leaving 3 bases between the germline ends. Per germline, CDR1 WSHSY and CDR2 SAAADI. Here the CDR3 DNA reads TGCGCCAGCAGTGAGTCGGCCACTGAAGCTTTCTTT. Protein product: CASSESATEAFF.

The V gene is TRBV11-2, the J gene TRBJ2-7, with D perhaps matching TRBD1 (5 bases). CDR1 is SGHAT, CDR2 FQNNGV, per germline. Trimming removed 2 bases at V and 3 bases at J, with 11 bases between. The CDR3 has 14 residues. This chain's CDR3 is CASSLSDRDYEQYV. In DNA, the CDR3 is TGTGCCAGCAGCTTAAGTGACAGAGACTACGAGCAGTACGTC.

The CDR3 spells CASKEQLVTDTQYF. The DNA of the CDR3 is TGCGCCAGCAAAGAGCAACTAGTCACAGATACGCAGTATTTT. This rearrangement joins TRBV10-2 to TRBJ2-3; a weak D match, TRBD2 (5 bases). V was clipped by 7 bases and J by 2 bases, with 13 bases between them. This CDR3 has 14 residues. Germline CDR1 WSHSY, CDR2 SAAADI.

The rearrangement joins TRBV23-1 to TRBJ1-1; 7 bases match TRBD1. TRBV23-1 is recorded as an ORF, its role being uncertain. Trimming at V came to 10 bases and at J to 5 bases, leaving 7 bases not matched to a gene. CDR3 length: 12 residues. The CDR3 bases are TGCGCCAAGAACAGGGGTCTTACTGAAGCTTTCTTT. Amino acids: CAKNRGLTEAFF.

The chain couples TRBV6-5 to TRBJ1-1, with D possibly being TRBD1 (6 bases). The CDR3 has 14 amino acids. The germline V gene has CDR1 MNHEY and CDR2 SVGAGI. Trimming stripped 4 bases from V and 0 bases from J, with 9 bases between. In DNA form, the CDR3 reads TGTGCCAGCAGTTGGGGGCCGGTGAACACTGAAGCTTTCTTT. It specifies CASSWGPVNTEAFF.

The rearrangement links TRBV15 to TRBJ2-5; 7 nucleotides align to TRBD2. The germline gives CDR1 LNHNV, CDR2 YYDKDF (reference sequence). V lost 1 base and J lost 2; bases outside the gene matches: 7. The CDR3 totals 16 residues. Here the CDR3 DNA reads TGTGCCACCAGCAGAGTAACAAGCGGGGTACAAGAGACCCAGTACTTC. It encodes CATSRVTSGVQETQYF.